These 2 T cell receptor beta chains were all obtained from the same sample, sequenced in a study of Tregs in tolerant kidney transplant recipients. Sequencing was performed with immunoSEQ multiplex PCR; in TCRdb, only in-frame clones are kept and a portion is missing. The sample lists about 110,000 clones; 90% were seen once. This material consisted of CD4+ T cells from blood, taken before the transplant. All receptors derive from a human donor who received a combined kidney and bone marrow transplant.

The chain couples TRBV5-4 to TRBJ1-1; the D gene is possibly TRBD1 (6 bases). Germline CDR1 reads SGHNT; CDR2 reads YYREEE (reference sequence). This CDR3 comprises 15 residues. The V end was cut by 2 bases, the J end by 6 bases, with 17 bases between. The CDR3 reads CASSFTPGSGAEAFF. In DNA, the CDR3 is TGTGCCAGCAGCTTCACCCCAGGGTCAGGGGCTGAAGCTTTCTTT.

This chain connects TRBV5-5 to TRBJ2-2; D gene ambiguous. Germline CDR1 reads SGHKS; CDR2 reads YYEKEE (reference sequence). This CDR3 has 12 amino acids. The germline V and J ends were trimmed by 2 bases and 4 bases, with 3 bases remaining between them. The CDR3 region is CASSFLTGELFF. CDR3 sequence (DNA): TGTGCCAGCAGCTTCCTCACCGGGGAGCTGTTTTTT. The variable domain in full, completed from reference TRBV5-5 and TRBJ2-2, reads DAGVTQSPTHLIKTRGQQVTLRCSPISGHKSVSWYQQVLGQGPQFIFQYYEKEERGRGNFPDRFSARQFPNYSSELNVNALLLGDSALYLCASSFLTGELFFGEGSRLTVL.